A selection of T cell receptor beta chains follows, all from one sample in a study of EBV T-cell therapy then PD-1 blockade in nasopharyngeal carcinoma. TCRdb's copy holds only in-frame clones and misses some; the assay was immunoSEQ multiplex PCR. Among about 17,000 clones listed, 80% to 85% were seen once. Antigens for these TCRs are unknown. The specimen comprised CD8+ T cells from blood, sampled at day 0 from a patient whose treatment included autologous EBV-specific T cells and nivolumab. The receptor set was obtained from a man aged 40-49 years with nasopharyngeal carcinoma. Both conserved end residues are part of each CDR3. The D gene is left open where the match is weak. Not every row has a clone size; where given, it reads once, few, many or a size class.

d_call	clone_size	v_call	j_call	cdr3_aa	cdr3_nt
TRBD2	once	TRBV5-1	TRBJ2-2	CASSLAGGDTGELFF	TGCGCCAGCAGCTTGGCCGGGGGGGACACCGGGGAGCTGTTTTTT
-	-	TRBV6-1	TRBJ2-1	CASSRTEANEQFF	TGTGCCAGCAGTAGGACGGAAGCCAATGAGCAGTTCTTC
-	-	TRBV6-5	TRBJ1-6	CASSYSIPGSPLHF	TGTGCCAGCAGTTACTCGATACCGGGTTCACCCCTCCACTTT
-	-	TRBV7-9	TRBJ1-1	CASSLNTEAFF	TGTGCCAGCAGCTTGAACACTGAAGCTTTCTTT
-	-	TRBV6-1	TRBJ2-7	CASSDGAGDNSYEQYF	TGTGCCAGCAGTGACGGGGCGGGGGACAACTCCTACGAGCAGTACTTC
TRBD1	-	TRBV28	TRBJ2-7	CASSLHLGVRQGSFYEQYF	TGTGCCAGCAGTTTACATCTCGGCGTTCGACAGGGGTCATTCTACGAGCAGTACTTC
TRBD1	-	TRBV6-5	TRBJ1-5	CASSRGGDQPQHF	TGTGCCAGCAGTCGAGGGGGCGATCAGCCCCAGCATTTT
-	-	TRBV19	TRBJ1-1	CASSINRVTEAFF	TGTGCCAGTAGTATAAACAGGGTCACTGAAGCTTTCTTT
-	-	TRBV4-1	TRBJ1-1	CASSQEAADTEAFF	TGCGCCAGCAGCCAAGAGGCCGCGGATACTGAAGCTTTCTTT
-	-	TRBV2	TRBJ1-1	CASSDTAGAGTEAFF	TGTGCCAGCAGCGATACGGCAGGGGCGGGCACTGAAGCTTTCTTT
TRBD1	-	TRBV9	TRBJ2-2	CASSPQGARTGELFF	TGTGCCAGCAGCCCCCAGGGGGCGCGAACCGGGGAGCTGTTTTTT
TRBD1	-	TRBV27	TRBJ1-6	CASSSLRDRGSYNSPLHF	TGTGCCAGCAGTTCGCTCCGGGACAGGGGTTCTTATAATTCACCCCTCCACTTT
-	-	TRBV7-4	TRBJ1-5	CASTEEVPQHF	TGTGCCAGCACCGAGGAGGTGCCCCAGCATTTT
TRBD2	once	TRBV5-6	TRBJ2-1	CASSHGLGYNEQFF	TGTGCCAGCAGCCATGGACTAGGCTACAATGAGCAGTTCTTC
-	-	TRBV12-3/TRBV12-4	TRBJ1-3	CASSRGLGNTIYF	TGTGCCAGCAGTCGGGGACTGGGAAACACCATATATTTT
TRBD2	-	TRBV4-3	TRBJ2-3	CASSQDRGGADTQYF	TGCGCCAGCAGCCAAGATCGCGGGGGGGCAGATACGCAGTATTTT
TRBD1	-	TRBV29-1	TRBJ2-7	CSVTKDRGYEQYF	TGCAGCGTCACCAAGGACAGGGGTTACGAGCAGTACTTC
-	-	TRBV4-3	TRBJ1-2	CASSQGWGESYGYTF	TGCGCCAGCAGCCAAGGGTGGGGCGAGAGCTATGGCTACACCTTC
-	-	TRBV3-1/TRBV3-2	TRBJ2-7	CASSSGSPRWYEQYF	TGTGCCAGCAGCTCAGGCAGCCCTCGGTGGTACGAGCAGTACTTC
TRBD1	-	TRBV27	TRBJ1-2	CASSFRGTGGSYGYTF	TGTGCCAGCAGTTTCCGGGGGACAGGGGGGTCCTATGGCTACACCTTC
-	-	TRBV28	TRBJ2-2	CASTLWDPESGELFF	TGTGCCAGCACCCTCTGGGACCCTGAGTCCGGGGAGCTGTTTTTT
-	-	TRBV14	TRBJ1-2	CASRQSSNYGYTF	TGTGCCAGCAGACAAAGCAGTAACTATGGCTACACCTTC
-	-	TRBV7-9	TRBJ1-5	CASSFTTGTPGQPQHF	TGTGCCAGCAGCTTCACAACCGGGACACCTGGTCAGCCCCAGCATTTT
-	-	TRBV5-6	TRBJ1-6	CASTQRGYGSPLHF	TGTGCCAGCACCCAGCGGGGATACGGTTCACCCCTCCACTTT
TRBD1	-	TRBV5-1	TRBJ2-7	CASSLGTGPFRGEQYF	TGCGCCAGCAGCTTAGGGACAGGACCCTTTCGGGGCGAGCAGTACTTC
-	-	TRBV12-5	TRBJ2-7	CASGFPPGSPKQYF	TGTGCTAGTGGTTTCCCCCCCGGGTCTCCCAAGCAGTACTTC
-	once	TRBV7-3	TRBJ2-1	CASSLRAGTYNEQFF	TGTGCCAGCAGCTTAAGGGCGGGGACCTACAATGAGCAGTTCTTC
-	-	TRBV6-2/TRBV6-3	TRBJ1-1	CASSYPPGIGTEAFF	TGTGCCAGCAGTTACCCACCGGGTATCGGCACTGAAGCTTTCTTT
-	-	TRBV25-1	TRBJ2-1	CASSESRGTSYNEQFF	TGTGCCAGCAGTGAATCCCGGGGGACATCCTACAATGAGCAGTTCTTC
TRBD1	-	TRBV7-3	TRBJ1-6	CASSQSDRGGSPLHF	TGTGCCAGCAGCCAATCGGACAGGGGCGGATCACCCCTCCACTTT
-	-	TRBV7-8	TRBJ1-5	CASSLGRAGTRTQHF	TGTGCCAGCAGCTTAGGCAGGGCAGGGACGAGGACCCAGCATTTT
TRBD1	-	TRBV6-5	TRBJ1-2	CASSYQGGRDGYTF	TGTGCCAGCAGTTATCAAGGGGGCCGGGATGGCTACACCTTC
-	few	TRBV2	TRBJ1-3	CASSERKDTIYF	TGTGCCAGCAGTGAACGGAAAGACACCATATATTTT
TRBD1	-	TRBV10-3	TRBJ2-7	CAISESSRRQGAPPYEQYF	TGTGCCATCAGTGAGTCGAGTCGCCGGCAGGGGGCTCCGCCATACGAGCAGTACTTC
TRBD1	-	TRBV5-1	TRBJ2-7	CASSPRTGPSYEQYF	TGCGCCAGCAGCCCCAGGACAGGTCCCTCCTACGAGCAGTACTTC
-	-	TRBV9	TRBJ2-7	CASTNLPGPIYEQYF	TGTGCCAGCACCAACCTCCCCGGGCCCATCTACGAGCAGTACTTC
-	-	TRBV21-1	TRBJ1-5	CASSIAIHWHHQPQHF	TGTGCCAGCAGTATTGCCATACATTGGCATCATCAGCCCCAGCATTTT
-	-	TRBV7-8	TRBJ1-4	CASSLWSLATNEKLFF	TGTGCCAGCAGCTTATGGTCCCTTGCAACTAATGAAAAACTGTTTTTT
-	-	TRBV9	TRBJ2-1	CASSGQEQFF	TGTGCCAGCAGCGGACAAGAGCAGTTCTTC
-	-	TRBV4-3	TRBJ2-7	CASSQDFSILNEQYF	TGCGCCAGCAGCCAAGATTTCTCCATTCTCAACGAGCAGTACTTC
-	-	TRBV6-4	TRBJ1-5	CASSDSSDFNQPQHF	TGTGCCAGCAGTGACTCGTCAGATTTCAATCAGCCCCAGCATTTT
TRBD2	-	TRBV7-3	TRBJ2-2	CASSLTPAGVRAGELFF	TGTGCCAGCAGCTTAACTCCAGCGGGGGTTAGGGCCGGGGAGCTGTTTTTT
TRBD1	-	TRBV18	TRBJ2-3	CASSPRDRESTDTQYF	TGTGCCAGCTCACCTCGGGACAGGGAGAGCACAGATACGCAGTATTTT
-	-	TRBV20-1	TRBJ1-5	CSAEWGLAQHF	TGCAGTGCAGAGTGGGGGTTGGCCCAGCATTTT
TRBD1	-	TRBV12-3/TRBV12-4	TRBJ1-3	CASRPQGRTIYF	TGTGCCAGCAGACCACAGGGGAGGACCATATATTTT
-	-	TRBV10-3	TRBJ2-7	CAISGSLTGSSYEQYF	TGTGCCATCAGTGGGAGTCTTACAGGGTCTTCCTACGAGCAGTACTTC
-	few	TRBV6-5	TRBJ1-5	CASSQGGESQPQHF	TGTGCCAGCAGCCAGGGTGGTGAGAGTCAGCCCCAGCATTTT
TRBD2	-	TRBV9	TRBJ2-2	CASSPRGGPMNTGELFF	TGTGCCAGCAGCCCCCGCGGGGGTCCGATGAACACCGGGGAGCTGTTTTTT
-	-	TRBV2	TRBJ1-2	CASPGGYGYTF	TGTGCCAGCCCAGGAGGGTATGGCTACACCTTC
-	-	TRBV21-1	TRBJ1-3	CASSGTSLGNTIYF	TGTGCCAGCAGTGGGACCTCCCTAGGAAACACCATATATTTT
-	-	TRBV19	TRBJ1-2	CASSIRRPARIYGYTF	TGTGCCAGTAGTATAAGGCGGCCGGCACGCATCTATGGCTACACCTTC
TRBD1	-	TRBV5-1	TRBJ1-1	CASSQEFGTGVTEAFF	TGCGCCAGCAGCCAAGAGTTCGGGACAGGGGTAACTGAAGCTTTCTTT
-	-	TRBV7-9	TRBJ1-1	CASREQGPQREAFF	TGTGCCAGCAGGGAACAGGGCCCTCAGCGGGAAGCTTTCTTT
TRBD2	-	TRBV9	TRBJ2-3	CASSDGLAGETDTQYF	TGTGCCAGCAGCGACGGACTAGCGGGGGAGACAGATACGCAGTATTTT
-	-	TRBV6-4	TRBJ2-3	CASSEGGSSTDTQYF	TGTGCCAGCAGTGAAGGAGGCAGTAGCACAGATACGCAGTATTTT
TRBD2	-	TRBV9	TRBJ2-1	CASSHNRGLAGGGEQFF	TGTGCCAGCAGCCATAACAGGGGACTAGCGGGGGGCGGTGAGCAGTTCTTC